The entry below gives a single T cell receptor (beta chain) sequence along with its context. This clonotype has only a few counts. The antigen it recognizes is unknown. No base quality values were provided; no much bigger clone lies one nucleotide off. This entry comes from a study of T cells in Graves' hyperthyroidism and ophthalmopathy (dated by TCRdb to about 2019). About the study as a whole: Peripheral blood was collected at initial diagnosis, before any treatment. The 95 to 100 discovery patients were divided at random into training and test sets in a 7:3 ratio. After blood sampling, hyperthyroidism patients were treated with methimazole at a starting dose of 30 mg daily, and ophthalmopathy patients were treated with high-dose intravenous methylprednisolone. The paper reports TCR Vbeta CDR3 sequencing of approximately 130 peripheral blood samples: some 41 ophthalmopathy, under 80 hyperthyroidism and around 17 progressor patients. Prospective prediction of ophthalmopathy was tested in an independent validation cohort consisting of under 20 hyperthyroidism patients and approximately 16 patients who later progressed to ophthalmopathy. The study also compared thyroid tissue and blood T-cell repertoires from five or six Graves' hyperthyroidism patients. A discovery cohort of approximately 97 patients, about 40 with Graves' ophthalmopathy and 55 to 65 with stable Graves' hyperthyroidism, was used to find distinguishing TCR V-J signatures.

CDR1 and CDR2 are read off the germline V gene (reference sequence) as LNHDA and SQIVND. Its CDR3 holds 14 amino acids, cysteine through phenylalanine. Kept here is only the CDR3 DNA, which spans 42 bases and is read in frame from base 1. Between the V and J ends, shortened by 8 bases and 7 bases respectively, the junction contains 21 bases. The TCR beta CDR3 regions were amplified from the RNA transcripts. The first round of RT-PCR for the TCR CDR3 was performed with the HTBI primer set and the Qiagen OneStep RT-PCR kit. Libraries were constructed in a second round of multiplex PCR, after which size selection and purification were performed. Sequencing of the libraries was done on an Illumina HiSeq2000 using paired-end 100 bp reads. The authors' analysis ran thus. Raw data were processed with SOAPnuke, discarding reads with adapters, uncalled bases, mean Phred below 15, or no exact constant-primer or identifier match. COPE v1.2.5 was used to merge the high-quality paired reads, and each unique nucleotide sequence was defined as a clonotype. Clonotypes were aligned to IMGT TRBV, TRBD and TRBJ reference segments using MiTCR v1.1. The analysis included only V-J combinations with a frequency above 0.0001, which together covered 99% to 99.2% of the repertoires. A TCS score was defined as the ratio between F50 (clonal expansion) and ExV (chaos), using BLOSUM62-based TCRdist between CDR3 peptides within each V-J. Welch's t-statistics and random forest reduced around 520 V-J features to about 13, which were used in a naive Bayes classifier (R e1071). TCRdb reanalyzed the raw reads on its own, using fastp at Q25 for trimming and MiXCR for clone calling, and kept in-frame beta chains. Each entry merges the rows of one CDR3 protein and shows their most common DNA and genes. For this entry, the V and J calls and clone size follow TCRdb and not the study's own pipeline. Counted in this sample were 300,000 or so distinct CDR3 sequences; roughly 15% of them appeared once. The ten largest clonotypes hold approximately 33% of the sample.

Study-wide conclusions, independent of this receptor: Most expanded thyroid clonotypes (frequency above 0.001) were also detected in blood, a finding suggesting that blood repertoires may reflect thyroid immune responses. No statistical method was used to fix the sample size in advance, and group allocation was not hidden from the investigators. During validation, the model predicted progression to ophthalmopathy a median of approximately 6.5 months ahead of onset, with just under 71% sensitivity and about 75% specificity. Ophthalmopathy was separated from stable hyperthyroidism by a 13 V-J signature model, with around 88% sensitivity and about 84% specificity obtained in cross-validation and 80%/75% obtained in testing.

Stable Graves' hyperthyroidism was defined as no progression to ophthalmopathy during 18 months of follow-up. Hyperthyroidism patients were newly diagnosed, had a disease duration of under 2 months, and were aged 18 to 65 years. Exclusion was applied to patients with uncontrolled infections, other autoimmune diseases, pregnancy or lactation. Diagnoses relied on clinical symptoms, serum thyroxine and TRAb, thyroid ultrasound and orbital computed tomography. Ficoll-Paque density gradient centrifugation was used to isolate PBMCs from approximately 11 ml of fresh peripheral blood. Trizol reagent was used to extract total RNA, and RNA quality was then checked on an Agilent 2100 Bioanalyzer.

The sequenced sample was blood. Recombination linked TRBV19 to TRBJ2-7; the D gene could be TRBD1 or TRBD2, each one agreeing over 5 bases. This receptor was taken from a man aged 25 to 40 with Graves' hyperthyroidism. The CDR3 has the sequence CASGHMDGDLEQYF. The DNA reads TGTGCCAGTGGACATATGGACGGGGATCTGGAGCAGTACTTC.